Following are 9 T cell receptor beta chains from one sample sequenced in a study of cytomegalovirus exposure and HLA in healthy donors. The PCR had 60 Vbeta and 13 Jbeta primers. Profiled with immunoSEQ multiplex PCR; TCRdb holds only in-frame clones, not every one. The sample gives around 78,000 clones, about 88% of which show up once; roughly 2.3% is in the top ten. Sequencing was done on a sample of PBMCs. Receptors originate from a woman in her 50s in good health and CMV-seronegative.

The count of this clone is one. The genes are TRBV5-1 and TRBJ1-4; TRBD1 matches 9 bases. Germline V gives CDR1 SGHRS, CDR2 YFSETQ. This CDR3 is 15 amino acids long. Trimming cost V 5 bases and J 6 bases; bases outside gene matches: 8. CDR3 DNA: TGCGCCAGCAGGACAGGGGGTGTTCTATATGAAAAACTGTTTTTT. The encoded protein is CASRTGGVLYEKLFF.

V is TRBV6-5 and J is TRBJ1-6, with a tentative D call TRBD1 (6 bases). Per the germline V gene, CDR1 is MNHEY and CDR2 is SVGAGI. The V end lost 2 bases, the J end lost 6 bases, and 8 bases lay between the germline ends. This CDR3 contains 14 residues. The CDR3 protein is CASSYRQVNSPLHF. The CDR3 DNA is TGTGCCAGCAGTTACAGACAGGTTAATTCACCCCTCCACTTT.

Here the CDR3 reads CASSSPVEQYF. CDR3 DNA sequence: TGTGCCAGCAGTTCCCCGGTCGAGCAGTACTTC. The chain couples TRBV27 to TRBJ2-7; no definite D call. V was pared by 4 bases and J by 6 bases, with 7 bases between. Per the germline V gene, CDR1 is MNHEY and CDR2 is SMNVEV (reference sequence). This CDR3 spans 11 amino acids.

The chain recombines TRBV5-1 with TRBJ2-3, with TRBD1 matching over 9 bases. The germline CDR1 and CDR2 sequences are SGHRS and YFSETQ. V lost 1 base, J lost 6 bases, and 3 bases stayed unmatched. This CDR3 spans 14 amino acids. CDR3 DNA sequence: TGCGCCAGCAGCTTGAACAGGGGGCAGGATACGCAGTATTTT. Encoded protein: CASSLNRGQDTQYF.

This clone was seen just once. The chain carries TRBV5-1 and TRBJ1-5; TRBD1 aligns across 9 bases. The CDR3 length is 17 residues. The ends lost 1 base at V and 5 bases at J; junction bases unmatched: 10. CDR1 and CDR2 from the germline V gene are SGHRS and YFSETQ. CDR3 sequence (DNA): TGCGCCAGCAGCTTGACTTCCCCGGGACAGGGAGATCAGCCCCAGCATTTT. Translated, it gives CASSLTSPGQGDQPQHF.

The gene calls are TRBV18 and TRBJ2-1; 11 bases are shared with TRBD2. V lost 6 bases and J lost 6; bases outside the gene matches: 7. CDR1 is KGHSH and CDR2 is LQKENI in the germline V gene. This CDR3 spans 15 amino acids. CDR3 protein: CASSQLAGDLNEQFF. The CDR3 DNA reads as TGTGCCAGCTCGCAACTAGCGGGGGACCTCAATGAGCAGTTCTTC.

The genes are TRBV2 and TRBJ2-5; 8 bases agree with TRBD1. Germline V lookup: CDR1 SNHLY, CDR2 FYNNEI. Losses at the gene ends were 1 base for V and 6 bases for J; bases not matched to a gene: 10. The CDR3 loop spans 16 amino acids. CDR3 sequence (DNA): TGTGCCAGCAGTGAAGATCAACAGGGGGTAGGAAAGACCCAGTACTTC. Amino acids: CASSEDQQGVGKTQYF.

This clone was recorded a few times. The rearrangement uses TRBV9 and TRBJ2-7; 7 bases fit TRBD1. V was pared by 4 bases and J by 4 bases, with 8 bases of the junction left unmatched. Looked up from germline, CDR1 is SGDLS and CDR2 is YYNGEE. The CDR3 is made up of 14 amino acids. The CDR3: CASSPRGTAYEQYF. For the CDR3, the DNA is TGTGCCAGCAGCCCTAGAGGGACAGCTTACGAGCAGTACTTC.

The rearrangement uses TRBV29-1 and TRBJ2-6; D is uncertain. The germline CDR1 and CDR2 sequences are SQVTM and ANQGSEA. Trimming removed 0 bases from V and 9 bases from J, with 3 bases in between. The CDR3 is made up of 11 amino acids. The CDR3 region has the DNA TGCAGCGTTGAAGATAACAACGTCCTGACTTTC. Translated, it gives CSVEDNNVLTF.